This T cell receptor (beta chain) was captured in a study of T cells after yellow fever vaccination. Study-wide context: Researchers used SMART-Seq v4 Ultra Low Input to prepare fractions that had low cell numbers. Points from the study as a whole: Reappearance after the booster was observed for most primary-vaccination clones (more than 95% CD4, over 70% CD8).

Each CDR3 protein is one row after TCRdb ran MiXCR on the 5' RACE reads. The sample holds over 110,000 distinct CDR3 sequences, over 7% seen once. In its sample, this clonotype was seen many times. Its antigen is still unknown. V lost 5 bases to trimming and J lost 7 bases, with 17 bases between them. The CDR3 contains 13 residues. Germline V gene data show CDR1 as SQVTM and CDR2 as ANQGSEA. V is TRBV29-1 and J is TRBJ1-2; maybe TRBD1 (5 bases). The source is a man aged 25 to 40 who received the YFV17D yellow fever vaccine. This specimen consisted of CD4+ T cells sorted from PBMCs, obtained 5 days after the yellow fever booster vaccination. The CDR3 sequence: CSVKGRLYLGYTF. In nucleotides, the CDR3 is TGCAGCGTTAAGGGACGGCTCTACCTTGGCTACACCTTC. The full variable domain, with the rest looked up from reference TRBV29-1 and TRBJ1-2, is SAVISQKPSRDICQRGTSLTIQCQVDSQVTMMFWYRQQPGQSLTLIATANQGSEATYESGFVIDKFPISRPNLTFSTLTVSNMSPEDSSIYLCSVKGRLYLGYTFGSGTRLTVV.